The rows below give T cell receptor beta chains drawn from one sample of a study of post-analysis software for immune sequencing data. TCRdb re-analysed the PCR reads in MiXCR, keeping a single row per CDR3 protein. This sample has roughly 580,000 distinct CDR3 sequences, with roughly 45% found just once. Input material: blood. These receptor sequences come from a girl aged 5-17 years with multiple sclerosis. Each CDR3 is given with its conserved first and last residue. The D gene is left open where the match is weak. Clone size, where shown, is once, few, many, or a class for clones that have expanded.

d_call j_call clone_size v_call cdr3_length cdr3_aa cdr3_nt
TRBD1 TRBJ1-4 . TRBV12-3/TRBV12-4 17 CASSPGTGYSTNEKLFF TGTGCCAGCAGCCCCGGGACAGGGTATTCAACTAATGAAAAACTGTTTTTT
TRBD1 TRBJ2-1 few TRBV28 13 CASSTGTGYEQFF TGTGCCAGCAGCACCGGGACAGGGTATGAGCAGTTCTTC
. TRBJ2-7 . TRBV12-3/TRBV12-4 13 CASSLEMFGEQYF TGTGCCAGCAGCCTTGAAATGTTCGGCGAGCAGTACTTC
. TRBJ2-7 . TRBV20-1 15 CSARDSSQGAYEQYF TGCAGTGCTAGAGACTCCTCACAGGGCGCCTACGAGCAGTACTTC
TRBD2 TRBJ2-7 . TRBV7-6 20 CASSSLTSGGTLKSSYEQYF TGTGCCAGCAGCTCCCTGACTAGCGGGGGGACTCTTAAGAGCTCCTACGAGCAGTACTTC
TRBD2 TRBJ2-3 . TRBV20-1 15 CSAPTSGGHTDTQYF TGCAGTGCCCCTACTAGCGGGGGGCACACAGATACGCAGTATTTT
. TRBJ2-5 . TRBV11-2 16 CASSFNPVGAGETQYF TGTGCCAGCAGCTTCAACCCGGTGGGGGCAGGAGAGACCCAGTACTTC
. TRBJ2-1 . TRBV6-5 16 CASSYTAEASYNEQFF TGTGCCAGCAGTTACACGGCGGAAGCTTCATACAATGAGCAGTTCTTC
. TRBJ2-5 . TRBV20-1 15 CSARVPGHRSETQYF TGCAGTGCTAGAGTTCCCGGGCACAGAAGCGAGACCCAGTACTTC
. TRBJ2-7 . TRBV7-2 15 CASSLGEQGSYEQYF TGTGCCAGCAGCTTAGGCGAACAGGGATCCTACGAGCAGTACTTC
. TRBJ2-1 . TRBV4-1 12 CASSTVGREQFF TGCGCCAGCAGCACGGTAGGTCGTGAGCAGTTCTTC
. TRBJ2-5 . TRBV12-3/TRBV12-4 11 CASGNQETQYF TGTGCCAGCGGCAACCAAGAGACCCAGTACTTC
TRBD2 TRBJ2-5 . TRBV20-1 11 CSTSGTVAQYF TGCAGTACCAGCGGGACGGTGGCCCAGTACTTC
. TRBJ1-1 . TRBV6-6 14 CASSWDNSNTEAFF TGTGCCAGCAGTTGGGACAACAGTAACACTGAAGCTTTCTTT
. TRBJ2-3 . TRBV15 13 CATRGLVADTQYF TGTGCCACCAGGGGACTCGTGGCAGATACGCAGTATTTT
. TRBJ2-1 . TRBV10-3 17 CAISENIGPRSYNEQFF TGTGCCATCAGTGAGAATATTGGCCCTCGCTCCTACAATGAGCAGTTCTTC
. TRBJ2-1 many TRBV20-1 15 CSARSRDGVYNEQFF TGCAGTGCTAGGTCGAGGGACGGAGTTTACAATGAGCAGTTCTTC
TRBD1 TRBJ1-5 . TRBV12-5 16 CASGLVARGYNQPQHF TGTGCTAGTGGTTTGGTAGCCAGGGGGTACAATCAGCCCCAGCATTTT
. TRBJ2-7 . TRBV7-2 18 CASSGNPRSSQPMYEQYF TGTGCCAGCAGCGGCAACCCCCGGTCCAGTCAACCTATGTACGAGCAGTACTTC
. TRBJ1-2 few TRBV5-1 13 CASSNRDTYGYTF TGCGCCAGCAGCAACCGGGACACCTATGGCTACACCTTC
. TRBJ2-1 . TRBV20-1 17 CSARDLMSSSAYNEQFF TGCAGTGCTAGAGATCTCATGTCTAGCAGCGCCTACAATGAGCAGTTCTTC
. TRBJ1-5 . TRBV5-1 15 CASSPAPDSNQPQHF TGCGCCAGCAGCCCGGCGCCGGATAGCAATCAGCCCCAGCATTTT
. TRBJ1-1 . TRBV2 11 CASSDRENAFF TGTGCCAGCAGTGACAGGGAGAATGCTTTCTTT
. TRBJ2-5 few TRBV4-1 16 CASSQERFLSLETQYF TGCGCCAGCAGCCAAGAGCGTTTCCTGTCACTAGAGACCCAGTACTTC
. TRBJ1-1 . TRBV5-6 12 CASSLPGREAFF TGTGCCAGCAGCCTTCCCGGCCGAGAAGCTTTCTTT
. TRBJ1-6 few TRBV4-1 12 CASSHIGSPLHF TGCGCCAGCAGCCACATCGGCTCACCCCTCCACTTT
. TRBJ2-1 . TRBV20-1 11 CSAMGYNEQFF TGCAGTGCTATGGGTTACAATGAGCAGTTCTTC
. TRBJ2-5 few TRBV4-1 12 CASSRNRETQYF TGCGCCAGCAGCCGGAATCGAGAGACCCAGTACTTC
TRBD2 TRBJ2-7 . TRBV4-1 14 CASSQEAGTYEQYF TGCGCCAGCAGCCAAGAAGCGGGGACCTACGAGCAGTACTTC
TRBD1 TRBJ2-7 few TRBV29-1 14 CSVLQGSSSYEQYF TGCAGCGTTCTACAGGGGTCGAGCTCCTACGAGCAGTACTTC
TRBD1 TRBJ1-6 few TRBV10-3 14 CAIRGDSNNSPLHF TGTGCCATCAGGGGGGACAGTAATAATTCACCCCTCCACTTT
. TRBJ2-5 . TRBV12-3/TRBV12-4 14 CASSFTGRGEAQYF TGTGCCAGCAGTTTCACTGGGAGAGGAGAGGCCCAGTACTTC
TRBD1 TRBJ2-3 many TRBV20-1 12 CSASPGQDTQYF TGCAGTGCTAGCCCGGGACAGGATACGCAGTATTTT
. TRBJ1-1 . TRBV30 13 CAWSGWGNTEAFF TGTGCCTGGAGTGGTTGGGGGAACACTGAAGCTTTCTTT
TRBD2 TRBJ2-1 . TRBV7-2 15 CASSSVAGGRNEQFF TGTGCCAGCAGCTCGGTAGCGGGGGGCAGGAATGAGCAGTTCTTC
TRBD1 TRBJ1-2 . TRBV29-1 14 CSVEGQGQNYGYTF TGCAGCGTTGAGGGACAGGGGCAGAACTATGGCTACACCTTC
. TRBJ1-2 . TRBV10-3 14 CAISEARQDRGYTF TGTGCCATCAGTGAGGCAAGACAGGATAGGGGCTACACCTTC
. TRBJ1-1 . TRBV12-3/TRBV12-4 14 CASSLVGANTEAFF TGTGCCAGCAGTTTAGTAGGGGCGAACACTGAAGCTTTCTTT
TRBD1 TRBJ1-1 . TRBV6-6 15 CASSYRGQENTEAFF TGTGCCAGCAGTTACCGGGGACAGGAGAACACTGAAGCTTTCTTT
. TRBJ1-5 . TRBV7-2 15 CASSGRSRDNQPQHF TGTGCCAGCAGCGGGCGATCGAGGGACAATCAGCCCCAGCATTTT
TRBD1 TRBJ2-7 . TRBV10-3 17 CAISESRGRDSSYEQYF TGTGCCATCAGTGAGTCAAGGGGACGGGACAGCTCCTACGAGCAGTACTTC
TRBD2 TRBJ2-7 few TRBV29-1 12 CTLRSGVYEQYF TGCACCCTCCGAAGCGGGGTCTACGAGCAGTACTTC
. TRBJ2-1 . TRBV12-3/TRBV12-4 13 CASSLEGRDEQFF TGTGCCAGCAGTTTAGAAGGGCGGGATGAGCAGTTCTTC
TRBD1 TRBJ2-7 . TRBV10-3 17 CAISGTGGESGSYEQYF TGTGCCATCAGTGGGACAGGGGGCGAGTCTGGTTCCTACGAGCAGTACTTC
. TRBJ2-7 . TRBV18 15 CASSPPRGKGDERYF TGTGCCAGCTCACCACCGAGGGGGAAAGGGGACGAGCGGTACTTC
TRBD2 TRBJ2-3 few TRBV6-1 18 CASSAWGGPGVAPDTQYF TGTGCCAGCAGTGCTTGGGGGGGACCGGGAGTGGCGCCAGATACGCAGTATTTT
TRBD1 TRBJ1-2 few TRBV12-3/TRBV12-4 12 CASRTGNYGYTF TGTGCCAGCAGGACAGGGAACTATGGCTACACCTTC
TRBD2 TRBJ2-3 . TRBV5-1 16 CASSPSLAGSTDTQYF TGCGCCAGCAGCCCGTCCTTAGCGGGGAGCACAGATACGCAGTATTTT
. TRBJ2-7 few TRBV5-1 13 CASSLKTPYEQYF TGCGCCAGCAGCCTTAAGACCCCCTACGAGCAGTACTTC
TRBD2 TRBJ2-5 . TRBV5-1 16 CASSSGTSGGQETQYF TGCGCCAGCAGCTCCGGGACTAGCGGGGGCCAAGAGACCCAGTACTTC
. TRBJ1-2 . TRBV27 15 CASSPVGRVQFGYTF TGTGCCAGCAGTCCCGTCGGCAGGGTACAGTTCGGCTACACCTTC
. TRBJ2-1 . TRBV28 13 CASSSIRTEQQFF TGTGCCAGCAGTTCCATTCGGACCGAGCAGCAGTTCTTC
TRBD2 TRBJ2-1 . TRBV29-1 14 CSVGQREGPNEQFF TGCAGCGTTGGTCAGCGGGAGGGCCCGAATGAGCAGTTCTTC